Below, 30 T cell receptor beta chains from the same sample are listed, as sequenced in a study of shared clonotypes between healthy human individuals. The assay was immunoSEQ multiplex PCR, and TCRdb's table has in-frame clones only and misses some. This table has about 1 million clones, 78% appearing once. Material for sequencing was memory CD4+ T cells from PBMCs. Subset defined: CD45RA-negative fraction. These receptors were collected from a man aged 18 to 29 in good health. Some clones in this sample may be carry-over from other donors' samples.

The chain carries TRBV28 and TRBJ2-1, with 10 bases that match TRBD2. CDR3 size: 20 residues. J was trimmed by 4 bases and V by 6 bases; bases with no gene match: 21. Per germline, CDR1 MDHEN and CDR2 SYDVKM. For the CDR3, the DNA is TGTGCCAGCAGCTCAGATTGGGGCAGATCTGGACTAGCGGATTACAATGAGCAGTTCTTC. Amino acid sequence: CASSSDWGRSGLADYNEQFF.

This clone was recorded a few times. The chain recombines TRBV6-5 with TRBJ1-2; D not certain. The CDR3 length is 13 residues. Trimming left V 6 bases short and J 8 bases short, with 16 bases between. CDR1 is MNHEY and CDR2 is SVGAGI in the germline V gene. For the CDR3, the DNA is TGTGCCAGCAGGACCTCAGGCATCAGGGGCTACACCTTC. It translates to CASRTSGIRGYTF.

This clone was observed at least ten times. This chain links TRBV23-1 with TRBJ2-6, with 8 nucleotides matching TRBD1. TRBV23-1 is reported as an ORF; its role is uncertain. Trimming removed 0 bases from V and 2 bases from J; junction bases left unmatched: 9. The CDR3 covers 19 residues. CDR3 coding DNA: TGCGCCAGCAGTCAATCCGGGGACAGGTCGTTTACTGGGGCCAACGTCCTGACTTTC. It yields the protein CASSQSGDRSFTGANVLTF.

This chain connects TRBV7-2 to TRBJ2-1; 9 nucleotides line up with TRBD2. With V trimmed by 2 bases and J by 6 bases, 5 bases remained unmatched. CDR3 size: 15 residues. The germline V gene encodes CDR1 SGHTA and CDR2 FQGNSA. The CDR3 loop reads CASSLSLAGSNEQFF. CDR3 in DNA: TGTGCCAGCAGCTTATCCCTAGCGGGGTCCAATGAGCAGTTCTTC.

The gene calls are TRBV5-4 and TRBJ2-2, with 12 positions matching TRBD1. Germline CDR1 and CDR2: SGHNT and YYREEE (reference sequence). The CDR3 covers 15 residues. The ends lost 4 bases at V and 4 bases at J; junction bases unmatched: 2. CDR3 sequence reads: CASSMGQGATGELFF. The CDR3 DNA follows: TGTGCCAGCAGCATGGGACAGGGGGCCACCGGGGAGCTGTTTTTT. Based on the CDR3 plus reference TRBV5-4 and TRBJ2-2, the full variable domain is ETGVTQSPTHLIKTRGQQVTLRCSSQSGHNTVSWYQQALGQGPQFIFQYYREEENGRGNFPPRFSGLQFPNYSSELNVNALELDDSALYLCASSMGQGATGELFFGEGSRLTVL.

A few counts support this clone. DNA of the CDR3: TGTGCCAGCAGCTCTTCCGGGACAGCCTACAATGAGCAGTTCTTC. Residues: CASSSSGTAYNEQFF. The chain is built from TRBV5-6 and TRBJ2-1; 7 bases agree with TRBD1. There are 15 residues in the CDR3. V shed 3 bases, J shed 2 bases, and the junction held 5 bases outside the gene matches. Germline CDR1 reads SGHDT; CDR2 reads YYEEEE.

The chain couples TRBV29-1 to TRBJ1-1, with D unclear. Looked up from germline, CDR1 is SQVTM and CDR2 is ANQGSEA. Trimming took off 7 bases at V and 0 bases at J, with 18 bases between the two ends. This CDR3 is built from 15 residues. CDR3 coding DNA: TGCAGCGCCCTGGAGGCCGGGCGCTTGAACACTGAAGCTTTCTTT. Translated: CSALEAGRLNTEAFF.

J is TRBJ2-7 and V is TRBV29-1; D assignment may be TRBD1 or TRBD2 (6 bases each). Trimming left V 3 bases short and J 7 bases short, with 13 bases between. This CDR3 contains 12 residues. Germline values: CDR1 SQVTM, CDR2 ANQGSEA. CDR3 coding DNA: TGCAGCGTTGAGAGGGGGGCTGGGGAGCAGTACTTC. It specifies CSVERGAGEQYF.

This clone was picked up one time. J is TRBJ2-2 and V is TRBV2; TRBD1 matches 10 bases. CDR1 is SNHLY, CDR2 FYNNEI, per germline. This CDR3 region has 15 residues. The V segment lost 6 bases and the J segment 5 bases; nucleotides outside the gene matches: 6. CDR3 sequence: CASRTGGAGTGELFF. The CDR3 region has the DNA TGTGCCAGCAGGACAGGGGGCGCGGGGACCGGGGAGCTGTTTTTT. Supplemented by reference TRBV2 and TRBJ2-2, the full variable domain reads EPEVTQTPSHQVTQMGQEVILRCVPISNHLYFYWYRQILGQKVEFLVSFYNNEISEKSEIFDDQFSVERPDGSNFTLKIRSTKLEDSAMYFCASRTGGAGTGELFFGEGSRLTVL.

V usage is TRBV29-1 and J usage is TRBJ1-2; D not resolved. The CDR3 length is 13 residues. Deletions cut 4 bases from V and 1 base from J, with 10 bases between. Germline V gives CDR1 SQVTM, CDR2 ANQGSEA. In nucleotides, the CDR3 is TGCAGCGTTGTGTCAGTCCTTAACTATGGCTACACCTTC. Translation gives CSVVSVLNYGYTF. The entire variable domain, with the rest obtained from reference TRBV29-1 and TRBJ1-2, is as follows: SAVISQKPSRDICQRGTSLTIQCQVDSQVTMMFWYRQQPGQSLTLIATANQGSEATYESGFVIDKFPISRPNLTFSTLTVSNMSPEDSSIYLCSVVSVLNYGYTFGSGTRLTVV.

The count of this clone is one. V is TRBV18 and J is TRBJ1-1; D is unclear. The CDR3 is 11 amino acids. With 3 bases removed from V and 6 bases from J, the gap between germline ends came to 5 bases. Germline loops: CDR1 KGHSH, CDR2 LQKENI. The CDR3 DNA sequence: TGTGCCAGCTCACCTGTATCTGAAGCTTTCTTT. Its translation is CASSPVSEAFF. Drawing the rest from reference TRBV18 and TRBJ1-1, the complete variable domain is NAGVMQNPRHLVRRRGQEARLRCSPMKGHSHVYWYRQLPEEGLKFMVYLQKENIIDESGMPKERFSAEFPKEGPSILRIQQVVRGDSAAYFCASSPVSEAFFGQGTRLTVV.

As for this clone: Different DNA sequences within this sample yield the same CDR3. For the CDR3, the DNA is TGTGCCAGCTCGCCCAGGGGCGGAAACTATGGCTACACCTTC. Its translation is CASSPRGGNYGYTF. The chain has TRBV25-1 and TRBJ1-2; TRBD1 is a possible D gene (6 bases). Germline assignment: CDR1 MGHDK and CDR2 SYGVNS. The CDR3 is made up of 14 amino acids. Deletions cut 8 bases from V and 2 bases from J, with 15 bases between.

V and J are TRBV28 and TRBJ1-3, with D possibly matching TRBD1 (5 bases). Germline loops: CDR1 MDHEN, CDR2 SYDVKM. The CDR3 sequence is 14 residues long. The germline V and J ends were trimmed by 3 bases and 4 bases, with 10 bases remaining between them. The chain's CDR3 is CASSLWGDGNTIYF. DNA of the CDR3: TGTGCCAGCAGTTTGTGGGGGGACGGAAACACCATATATTTT.

The V call is TRBV7-2, the J call TRBJ2-7; 7 bases match TRBD1. Germline values: CDR1 SGHTA, CDR2 FQGNSA. This CDR3 region has 14 residues. With V trimmed by 5 bases and J by 4 bases, 8 bases remained unmatched. The CDR3 DNA sequence: TGTGCCAGCAGCCGAGGGACAGAAAGGTACGAGCAGTACTTC. Amino acid sequence: CASSRGTERYEQYF.

The chain links TRBV7-9 to TRBJ2-7, with 12 bases identical to TRBD2. The V gene's germline CDR1 is SEHNR and CDR2 FQNEAQ (reference sequence). The CDR3 covers 16 residues. V lost 5 bases and J lost 4; bases outside the gene matches: 9. CDR3 in amino acids: CASSRSTSGSFYEQYF. DNA for the CDR3: TGTGCCAGCAGCCGTTCGACTAGCGGGAGTTTTTACGAGCAGTACTTC.

V and J are TRBV7-2 and TRBJ2-1; 7 nucleotides line up with TRBD2. The trim removed 1 base at V and 9 bases at J, leaving 3 bases unmatched. The CDR3 is 13 residues long. The V gene's germline CDR1 is SGHTA and CDR2 FQGNSA. CDR3 DNA sequence: TGTGCCAGCAGCTTAGGGGAGGGGTCTGAGCAGTTCTTC. It yields the protein CASSLGEGSEQFF.

V gene TRBV19 combines with J gene TRBJ1-1; D not certain. The CDR3 is 13 residues long. Trimming left V 4 bases short and J 5 bases short, with 11 bases between. Looked up from germline, CDR1 is LNHDA and CDR2 is SQIVND (reference sequence). The CDR3 loop reads CASSNRGRTEAFF. For the CDR3, the DNA is TGTGCCAGTAGTAATCGGGGTCGAACTGAAGCTTTCTTT. Drawing the rest from reference TRBV19 and TRBJ1-1, the complete variable domain is DGGITQSPKYLFRKEGQNVTLSCEQNLNHDAMYWYRQDPGQGLRLIYYSQIVNDFQKGDIAEGYSVSREKKESFPLTVTSAQKNPTAFYLCASSNRGRTEAFFGQGTRLTVV.

This sequence joins TRBV7-6 and TRBJ2-1; 15 bases line up with TRBD2. V dropped 5 bases and J dropped 7; count of bases not matched to a gene: 9. This CDR3 is built from 17 residues. Germline lookup yields CDR1 SGHVS and CDR2 FNYEAQ. The CDR3 sequence is CASSRTSGRASRNEQFF. For the CDR3, the DNA is TGTGCCAGCAGCCGGACTAGCGGGAGGGCCTCTAGGAATGAGCAGTTCTTC.

This clone was picked up one time. The chain combines TRBV6-1 with TRBJ1-5; D not resolved. The CDR3 is 15 residues long. V gave up 1 base and J gave up 5 bases, with 12 bases separating them. Germline V lookup: CDR1 MNHNS, CDR2 SASEGT. The CDR3 protein is CASSEGERGDQPQHF. In DNA, the CDR3 is TGTGCCAGCAGTGAAGGGGAGCGGGGTGATCAGCCCCAGCATTTT.

The chain is built from TRBV4-3 and TRBJ2-5; D might be TRBD1 (6 bases). With 2 bases removed from V and 2 bases from J, the gap between germline ends came to 9 bases. This CDR3 spans 14 amino acids. The germline CDR1 and CDR2 sequences are LGHNA and YSLEER. The CDR3 loop reads CASSQNRDQETQYF. The DNA for the CDR3 is TGCGCCAGCAGCCAAAACAGGGATCAAGAGACCCAGTACTTC.

The chain carries TRBV15 and TRBJ2-7, with TRBD2 identical over 12 bases. The length of the CDR3 is 16 residues. Trimming at V came to 1 base and at J to 1 base, leaving 2 bases not matched to a gene. Germline V CDR1 and CDR2: LNHNV, YYDKDF (reference sequence). The CDR3 nucleotides read TGTGCCACCAGCAGAGGGACTAGCGGGACGTCCTACGAGCAGTACTTC. Translation: CATSRGTSGTSYEQYF.

This rearrangement joins TRBV11-1 to TRBJ2-1, with 7 bases aligning to TRBD2. Germline V gene lookup returns CDR1 SGHAT and CDR2 FQDESV (reference sequence). Trimming cost V 3 bases and J 9 bases; bases outside gene matches: 11. The CDR3 extends over 15 amino acids. The CDR3, as DNA: TGTGCCAGCAGCTTTCGCGGGAGTGCCCCGGGTGAGCAGTTCTTC. Amino acids: CASSFRGSAPGEQFF.

In regard to this clone: The sample holds other DNA sequences that translate to the same CDR3. V is TRBV28 and J is TRBJ2-7; D not resolved. V was shortened by 6 bases and J by 1 base, with 4 bases between the two germline ends. CDR1 is MDHEN and CDR2 is SYDVKM in the germline V gene. This CDR3 spans 11 amino acids. The CDR3 DNA sequence: TGTGCCAGCAGAGGGTCCTACGAGCAGTACTTC. It codes for CASRGSYEQYF.

The rearrangement joins TRBV18 to TRBJ2-1; no firm D call. V lost 3 bases and J 5 bases, leaving 8 bases between the germline ends. The V gene's germline CDR1 is KGHSH and CDR2 LQKENI. The CDR3 contains 13 residues. CDR3 protein: CASSPGGHNEQFF. In DNA, the CDR3 is TGTGCCAGCTCACCCGGCGGACACAATGAGCAGTTCTTC.

The chain uses TRBV28 and TRBJ1-2, with TRBD1 matching 7 bases. Germline loops: CDR1 MDHEN, CDR2 SYDVKM. The CDR3 is 16 amino acids. With 3 bases clipped from V and 3 bases from J, the junction kept 10 bases outside the gene matches. The CDR3 spells CASSLHPDRVDYGYTF. The CDR3 DNA reads TGTGCCAGCAGTTTGCACCCAGACAGGGTTGACTATGGCTACACCTTC.

The chain links TRBV5-1 to TRBJ1-1; TRBD1 aligns across 7 bases. This CDR3 is built from 16 residues. Germline V lookup: CDR1 SGHRS, CDR2 YFSETQ. Losses at the gene ends were 3 bases for V and 0 bases for J; bases not matched to a gene: 8. CDR3 DNA: TGCGCCAGCAGCTCAACCGGGACAGTCATGAACACTGAAGCTTTCTTT. Encoded protein: CASSSTGTVMNTEAFF.

A note on this clone: This specimen includes other DNA sequences encoding the same CDR3. The rearrangement uses TRBV5-1 and TRBJ1-1; D ambiguous. The CDR3 runs 14 residues. Germline V CDR1 and CDR2: SGHRS, YFSETQ. V lost 0 bases and J lost 1, with 7 bases in between. The CDR3 nucleotides read TGCGCCAGCAGCTTGGGAAGCGGGAACACTGAAGCTTTCTTT. Translating it yields CASSLGSGNTEAFF.

This rearrangement joins TRBV28 to TRBJ2-5; the match to TRBD1 covers 8 bases. This CDR3 is 16 amino acids long. The V segment lost 3 bases and the J segment 5 bases; nucleotides outside the gene matches: 11. Per the germline V gene, CDR1 is MDHEN and CDR2 is SYDVKM. DNA of the CDR3: TGTGCCAGCAGTTTTGTGGGCGACAGGGGCTTGGAGACCCAGTACTTC. This encodes CASSFVGDRGLETQYF. The full variable domain, completed using reference TRBV28 and TRBJ2-5, is DVKVTQSSRYLVKRTGEKVFLECVQDMDHENMFWYRQDPGLGLRLIYFSYDVKMKEKGDIPEGYSVSREKKERFSLILESASTNQTSMYLCASSFVGDRGLETQYFGPGTRLLVL.

The chain employs TRBV5-1 and TRBJ1-1; the match to TRBD1 covers 7 bases. V shed 3 bases, J shed 10 bases, and the junction held 15 bases outside the gene matches. The length of the CDR3 is 15 residues. CDR1 SGHRS and CDR2 YFSETQ come from the germline V gene. The CDR3 DNA reads as TGCGCCAGCAGCTGGGCGGGGGACAGACGTTTTATAGCTTTCTTT. Encoded protein: CASSWAGDRRFIAFF.

Note on this clone: This may arise from a read error, as a much more abundant clone is one base away. The rearrangement joins TRBV30 to TRBJ2-2; maybe TRBD2 (5 bases). Germline V gene lookup returns CDR1 GTSNPN and CDR2 SVGIG (reference sequence). CDR3 size: 14 residues. In nucleotides, the CDR3 is TGTGCCTGGAGTCGGGTAGGGTTGTACGGGGAGCCGTTTTTT. Residues: CAWSRVGLYGEPFF.